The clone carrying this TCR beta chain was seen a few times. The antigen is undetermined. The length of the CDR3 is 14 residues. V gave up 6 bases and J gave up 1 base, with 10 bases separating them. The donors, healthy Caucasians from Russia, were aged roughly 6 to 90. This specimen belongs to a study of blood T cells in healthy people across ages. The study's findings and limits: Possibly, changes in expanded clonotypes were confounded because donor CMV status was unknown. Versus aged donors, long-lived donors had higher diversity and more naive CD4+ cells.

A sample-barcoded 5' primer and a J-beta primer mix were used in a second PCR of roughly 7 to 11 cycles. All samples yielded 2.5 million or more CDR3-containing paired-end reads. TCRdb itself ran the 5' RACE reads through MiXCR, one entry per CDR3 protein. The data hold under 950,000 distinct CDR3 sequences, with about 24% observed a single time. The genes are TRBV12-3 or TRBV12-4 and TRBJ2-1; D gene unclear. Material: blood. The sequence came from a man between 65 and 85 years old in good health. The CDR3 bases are TGTGCCAGCAGCCCAGACAATTCCTACAATGAGCAGTTCTTC. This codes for CASSPDNSYNEQFF.